This TCR beta chain originates from a study of blood T cell repertoires in COVID-19. The CDR3 has 15 residues. Unmatched junction bases numbered 6, after V lost 6 bases and J lost 7 bases. Germline V CDR1 and CDR2: SNHLY, FYNNEI. Under the authors' procedure: Estimation of nucleated cell counts relied on the amplification of reference gene primers. Using immunoSEQ multiplex PCR, the repertoire was profiled, and TCRdb retains in-frame clones only, with some absent. D and trimming come from the DNA, and the V and J calls and clone size come from that table. The sample consists of some 190,000 clones, approximately 84% of them appearing once.

The sequence came from a woman aged 25 to 39 who had recovered from COVID-19. The rearrangement joins TRBV2 to TRBJ2-2, with TRBD1 matching over 12 bases. Sequences were obtained from PBMCs or T cells enriched from blood (not recorded which). The CDR3 DNA sequence: TGTGCCAGCAGCGGGGACAGGGGGCATGGCGGGGAGCTGTTTTTT. It specifies CASSGDRGHGGELFF.